This T cell receptor beta chain was identified during a study of T-cell memory formation after mild COVID-19. Study as a whole: The two donors had largely donor-specific TCR clusters.

Per germline, CDR1 MGHRA and CDR2 YSYEKL. This CDR3 spans 15 amino acids. The V segment lost 1 base and the J segment 4 bases; nucleotides outside the gene matches: 2. This clonotype was detected ten times or more. TCRdb ran MiXCR on the 5' RACE reads and lists one entry per CDR3 protein. The table has a few hundred thousand distinct CDR3 sequences, approximately 15% seen once. The chain is built from TRBV4-1 and TRBJ2-2, with 8 positions matching TRBD2. Sequencing input: PBMCs or a T cell subset sorted from them (not recorded which). The sequence was collected from a man aged 18-30 years who had mild COVID-19 (a few samples of this study predate the infection). Cell type and time point are not known. The CDR3 sequence is CASSQAGGRTGELFF. CDR3 in DNA: TGCGCCAGCAGCCAAGCGGGGGGGCGCACCGGGGAGCTGTTTTTT.